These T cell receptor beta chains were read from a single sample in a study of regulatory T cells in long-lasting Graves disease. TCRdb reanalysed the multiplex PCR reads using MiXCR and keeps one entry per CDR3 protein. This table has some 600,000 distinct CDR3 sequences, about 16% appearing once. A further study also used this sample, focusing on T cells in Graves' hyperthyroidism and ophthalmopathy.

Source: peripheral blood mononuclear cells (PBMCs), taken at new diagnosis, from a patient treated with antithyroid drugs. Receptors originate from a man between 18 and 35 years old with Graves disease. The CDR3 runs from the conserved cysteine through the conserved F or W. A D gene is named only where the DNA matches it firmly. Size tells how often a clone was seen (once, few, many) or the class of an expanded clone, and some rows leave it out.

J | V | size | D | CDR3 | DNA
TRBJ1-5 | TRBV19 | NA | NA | CASRAQVGDVGQPQHF | TGTGCCAGTAGAGCGCAGGTCGGGGACGTGGGGCAGCCCCAGCATTTT
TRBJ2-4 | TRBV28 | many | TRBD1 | CASISGQGSNIQYF | TGTGCCAGCATCAGCGGACAGGGATCCAACATTCAGTACTTC
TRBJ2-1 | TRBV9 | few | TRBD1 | CASSAGGGGGGDEQFF | TGTGCCAGCAGCGCAGGGGGCGGCGGAGGCGGAGATGAGCAGTTCTTC
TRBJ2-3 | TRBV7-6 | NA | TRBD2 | CASSAGLAAETTQYF | TGTGCCAGCAGCGCCGGACTAGCGGCAGAAACGACGCAGTATTTT
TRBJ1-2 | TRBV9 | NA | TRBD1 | CASSVESRARGHGYTF | TGTGCCAGCAGCGTAGAATCCCGCGCCAGGGGGCATGGCTACACCTTC
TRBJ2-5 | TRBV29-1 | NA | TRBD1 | CSDDRGPGAQYF | TGCAGCGACGACAGGGGGCCAGGGGCCCAGTACTTC
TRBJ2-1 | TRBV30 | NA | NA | CAWSLYGTLHEQFF | TGTGCCTGGAGTCTATACGGGACTCTCCACGAGCAGTTCTTC
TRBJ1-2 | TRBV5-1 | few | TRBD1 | CASSLGQGAVSYGYTF | TGCGCCAGCAGCTTGGGACAGGGGGCTGTGAGCTATGGCTACACCTTC
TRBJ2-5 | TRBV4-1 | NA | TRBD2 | CASSHRLAGVSQETQYF | TGCGCCAGCAGCCACCGACTAGCGGGAGTCTCCCAAGAGACCCAGTACTTC
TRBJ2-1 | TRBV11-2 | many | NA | CASSLPLANSYNEQFF | TGTGCCAGCAGCTTACCTCTCGCGAACTCCTACAATGAGCAGTTCTTC
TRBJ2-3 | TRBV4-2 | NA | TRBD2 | CASSQDRSGLATDTQYF | TGTGCCAGCAGCCAAGATAGGTCTGGACTAGCGACAGATACGCAGTATTTT
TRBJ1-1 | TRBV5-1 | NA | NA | CASSIRTSRNTEAFF | TGCGCCAGCAGCATTAGGACGAGCAGAAACACTGAAGCTTTCTTT
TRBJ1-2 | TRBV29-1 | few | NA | CSVGEGVGYGYTF | TGCAGCGTTGGCGAGGGGGTAGGGTATGGCTACACCTTC
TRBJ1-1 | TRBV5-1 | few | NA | CASSATVGNTEAFF | TGCGCCAGCAGCGCGACAGTTGGGAACACTGAAGCTTTCTTT
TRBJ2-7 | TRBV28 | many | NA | CASSVGRAAYEQYF | TGTGCCAGCAGCGTCGGCAGGGCGGCGTACGAGCAGTACTTC
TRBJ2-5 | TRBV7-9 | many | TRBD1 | CASSLTDRAQYF | TGTGCCAGCAGCTTAACTGACAGGGCCCAGTACTTC